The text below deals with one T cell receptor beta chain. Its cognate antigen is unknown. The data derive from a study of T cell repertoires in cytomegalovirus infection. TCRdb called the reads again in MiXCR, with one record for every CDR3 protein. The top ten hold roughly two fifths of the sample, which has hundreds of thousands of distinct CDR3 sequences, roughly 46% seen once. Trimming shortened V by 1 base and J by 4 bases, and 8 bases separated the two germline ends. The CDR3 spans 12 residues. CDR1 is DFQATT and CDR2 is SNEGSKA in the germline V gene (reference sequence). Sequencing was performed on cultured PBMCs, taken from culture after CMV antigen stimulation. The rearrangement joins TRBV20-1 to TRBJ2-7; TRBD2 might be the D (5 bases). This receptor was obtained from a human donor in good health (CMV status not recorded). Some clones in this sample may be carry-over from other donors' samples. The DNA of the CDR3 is TGCAGTGCTAGAGCCCCGGGATACGAGCAGTACTTC. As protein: CSARAPGYEQYF.